Listed below are T cell receptor beta chains from one sample, sequenced in a study of identifying expanded T cells in peripheral blood. The method was immunoSEQ multiplex PCR; TCRdb's version includes in-frame clones alone and lacks a portion of them. The sample consists of 75,000 to 95,000 clones, around 91% of them appearing once. Specimen: blood. The source of these receptors is a person aged 18 to 70 in good health. Each CDR3 is given without its conserved first and last residue. The D gene is left open where the match is weak. Rows may omit the clone size; those that give it use once, few, many or a size class.

>NA|TRBJ2-3|TRBV9|NA
ASSVVGGRDTQY
>TRBD1|TRBJ2-3|TRBV11-1|NA
ASSVDRGDTQY
>TRBD1|TRBJ1-6|TRBV5-1|NA
ASSADRANNSPLH
>NA|TRBJ1-6|TRBV30|NA
AWSVLRAMDSPLH
>NA|TRBJ2-1|TRBV4-1|NA
ASSQGTPIPSYNEQF
>TRBD1|TRBJ1-2|TRBV15|once
ATSLDRGHSYT
>TRBD1|TRBJ2-4|TRBV30|NA
AWRGQGLAKNIQY
>TRBD2|TRBJ2-3|TRBV29-1|NA
SVTAGGLTDTQY
>NA|TRBJ1-2|TRBV5-8|once
ASSFSWGYT
>TRBD2|TRBJ2-4|TRBV5-6|NA
ASSFLALAGGPGGQY